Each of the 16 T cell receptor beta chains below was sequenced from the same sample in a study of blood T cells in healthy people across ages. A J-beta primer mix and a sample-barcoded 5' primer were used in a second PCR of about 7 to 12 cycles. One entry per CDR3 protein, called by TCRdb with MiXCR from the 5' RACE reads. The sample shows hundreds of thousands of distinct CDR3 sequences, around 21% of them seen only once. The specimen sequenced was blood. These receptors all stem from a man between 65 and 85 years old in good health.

The CDR3 region is CAWRTLSQQFF. The CDR3 DNA reads as TGTGCCTGGAGAACTCTGTCTCAGCAGTTCTTC. The gene calls are TRBV30 and TRBJ2-5; D unresolved. The better agreement between TRBJ2-1 and the DNA end casts doubt on the J call. The germline V gene encodes CDR1 GTSNPN and CDR2 SVGIG (reference sequence). This CDR3 comprises 11 residues.

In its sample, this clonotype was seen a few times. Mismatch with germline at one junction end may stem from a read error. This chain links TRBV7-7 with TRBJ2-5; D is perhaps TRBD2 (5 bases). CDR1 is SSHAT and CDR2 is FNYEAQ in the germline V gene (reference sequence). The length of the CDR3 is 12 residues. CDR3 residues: CASSLPPAAQYF. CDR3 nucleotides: TGTGCTAGCAGCTTACCCCCAGCGGCCCAGTACTTC.

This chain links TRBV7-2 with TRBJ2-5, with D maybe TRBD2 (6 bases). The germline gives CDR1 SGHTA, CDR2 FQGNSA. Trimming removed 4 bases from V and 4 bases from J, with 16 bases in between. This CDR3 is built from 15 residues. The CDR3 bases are TGTGCCAGCAGCTCCGGGGGAGAGCCAGGAGAGACCCAGTACTTC. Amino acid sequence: CASSSGGEPGETQYF.

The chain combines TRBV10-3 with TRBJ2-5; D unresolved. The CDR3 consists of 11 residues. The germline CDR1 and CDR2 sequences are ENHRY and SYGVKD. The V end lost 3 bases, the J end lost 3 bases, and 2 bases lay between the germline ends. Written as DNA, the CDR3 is TGTGCCATCAGTGATAAAGAGACCCAGTACTTC. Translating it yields CAISDKETQYF.

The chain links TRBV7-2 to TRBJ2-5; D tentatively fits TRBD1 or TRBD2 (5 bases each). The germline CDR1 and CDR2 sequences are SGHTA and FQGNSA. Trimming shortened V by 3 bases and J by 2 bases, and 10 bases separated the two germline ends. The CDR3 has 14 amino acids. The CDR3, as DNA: TGTGCCAGCAGCTTGGGACGCCAACAAGAGACCCAGTACTTC. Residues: CASSLGRQQETQYF.

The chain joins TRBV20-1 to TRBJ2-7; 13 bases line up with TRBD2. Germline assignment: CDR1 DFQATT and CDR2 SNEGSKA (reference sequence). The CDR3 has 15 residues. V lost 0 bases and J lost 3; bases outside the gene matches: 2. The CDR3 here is CSARDGLAGDYEQYF. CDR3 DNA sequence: TGCAGTGCTAGAGATGGACTAGCGGGGGACTACGAGCAGTACTTC.

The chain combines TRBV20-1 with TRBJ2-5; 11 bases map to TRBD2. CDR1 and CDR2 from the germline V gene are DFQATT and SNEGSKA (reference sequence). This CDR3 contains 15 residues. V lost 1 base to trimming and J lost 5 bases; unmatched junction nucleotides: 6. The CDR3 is CSARGIAGGRETQYF. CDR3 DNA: TGCAGTGCTAGAGGGATAGCGGGAGGGCGGGAGACCCAGTACTTC.

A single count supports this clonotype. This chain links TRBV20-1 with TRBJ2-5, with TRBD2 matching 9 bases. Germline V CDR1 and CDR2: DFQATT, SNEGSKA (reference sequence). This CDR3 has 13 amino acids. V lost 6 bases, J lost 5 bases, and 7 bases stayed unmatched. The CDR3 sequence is CSAPGTSWETQYF. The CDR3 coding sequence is TGCAGTGCCCCGGGGACTAGCTGGGAGACCCAGTACTTC.

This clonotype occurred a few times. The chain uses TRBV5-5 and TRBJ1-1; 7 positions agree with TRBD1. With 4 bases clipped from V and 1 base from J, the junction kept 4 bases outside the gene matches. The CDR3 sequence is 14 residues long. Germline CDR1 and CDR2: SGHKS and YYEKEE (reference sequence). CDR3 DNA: TGTGCCAGCAGCAAGCAGGGGGGGAACACTGAAGCTTTCTTT. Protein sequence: CASSKQGGNTEAFF.

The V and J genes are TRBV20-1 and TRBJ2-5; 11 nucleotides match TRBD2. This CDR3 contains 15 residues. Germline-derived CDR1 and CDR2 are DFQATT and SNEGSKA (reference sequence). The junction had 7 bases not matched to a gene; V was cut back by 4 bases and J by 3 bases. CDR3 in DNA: TGCAGTGCTACCCTTAGCGGGAGGGCCGAAGAGACCCAGTACTTC. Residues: CSATLSGRAEETQYF.

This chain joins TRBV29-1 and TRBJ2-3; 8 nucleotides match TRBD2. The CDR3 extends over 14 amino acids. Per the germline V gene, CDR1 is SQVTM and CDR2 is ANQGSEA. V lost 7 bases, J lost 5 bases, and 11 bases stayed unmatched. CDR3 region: CSADRAGERDTQYF. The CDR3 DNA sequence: TGCAGCGCTGATCGAGCGGGAGAGAGAGATACGCAGTATTTT.

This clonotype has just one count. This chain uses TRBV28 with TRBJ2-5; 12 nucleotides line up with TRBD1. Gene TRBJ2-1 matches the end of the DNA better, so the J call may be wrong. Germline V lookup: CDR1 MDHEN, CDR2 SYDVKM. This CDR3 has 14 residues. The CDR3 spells CAGGGQGARNEQFF. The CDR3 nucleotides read TGTGCCGGAGGGGGACAGGGGGCGCGAAATGAGCAGTTCTTC.

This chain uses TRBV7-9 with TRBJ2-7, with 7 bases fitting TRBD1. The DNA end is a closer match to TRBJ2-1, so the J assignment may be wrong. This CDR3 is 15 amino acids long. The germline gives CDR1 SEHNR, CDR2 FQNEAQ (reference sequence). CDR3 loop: CASSSTPGQYNEQFF. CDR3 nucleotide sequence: TGTGCCAGCAGCTCAACTCCGGGACAGTACAATGAGCAGTTCTTC.

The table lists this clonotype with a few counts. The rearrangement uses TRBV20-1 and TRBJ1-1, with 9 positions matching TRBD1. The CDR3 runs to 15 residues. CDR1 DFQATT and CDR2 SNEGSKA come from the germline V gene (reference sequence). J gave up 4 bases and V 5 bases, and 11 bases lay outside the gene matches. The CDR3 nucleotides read TGCAGTGCTCCCGGGACAGGGACGTTAGGCACTGAAGCTTTCTTT. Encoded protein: CSAPGTGTLGTEAFF.

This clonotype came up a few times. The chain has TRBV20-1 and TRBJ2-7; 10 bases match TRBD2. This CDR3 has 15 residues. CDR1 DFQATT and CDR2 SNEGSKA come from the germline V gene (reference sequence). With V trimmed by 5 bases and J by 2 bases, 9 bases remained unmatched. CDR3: CSAAGLADVTYEQYF. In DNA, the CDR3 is TGCAGTGCTGCAGGACTAGCGGACGTCACCTACGAGCAGTACTTC.

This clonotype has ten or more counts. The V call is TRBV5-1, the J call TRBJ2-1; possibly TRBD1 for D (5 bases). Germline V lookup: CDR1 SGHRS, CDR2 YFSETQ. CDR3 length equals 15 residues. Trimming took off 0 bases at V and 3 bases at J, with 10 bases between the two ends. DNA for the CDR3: TGCGCCAGCAGCTTGGACGGACAACTCTACAATGAGCAGTTCTTC. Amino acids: CASSLDGQLYNEQFF.